The present entry profiles one TCR beta chain with its context. The data were obtained in a study of blood T cell repertoires in COVID-19. CDR1 is KGHSH, CDR2 LQKENI, per germline. Trimming took 4 bases from V and 6 from J; bases not matched to a gene: 7. CDR3 length: 14 amino acids. Original processing methods: Amplifying reference gene primers gave estimates of nucleated cell counts. Using immunoSEQ multiplex PCR, the repertoire was profiled, and TCRdb retains in-frame clones only, with some absent. V, J and clone size were drawn from that table, and D and trimming were deduced from the DNA. Among 150,000 to 200,000 clones, roughly 88% were seen once, and the ten largest hold roughly 3%.

The V and J genes are TRBV18 and TRBJ2-7, with 9 positions matching TRBD2. This receptor was obtained from a man in his 60s with acute or convalescent COVID-19. The sequenced material came from peripheral blood. The CDR3 DNA reads as TGTGCCAGCTCACATGGGCTAGCGGGGACCGAGCAGTACTTC. Translation gives CASSHGLAGTEQYF.